The 27 T cell receptor beta chains in this list originate from one sample, sequenced in a study of monozygotic twins with inflammatory bowel disease. TCRdb derives one entry per CDR3 protein from the 5' RACE reads, leaving out DNA. The record lists about 300,000 distinct CDR3 sequences, of which the ten most abundant hold over 5%. The sample comprised blood. The receptor source for this set is a human donor with ulcerative colitis or Crohn's disease, or a healthy co-twin of an affected twin (not recorded which).

The chain recombines TRBV16 with TRBJ1-1. The CDR3 runs 13 residues. The V gene's germline CDR1 is KGHSY and CDR2 FQNENV. The CDR3 here is CASSQLRNTEAFF.

The chain combines TRBV7-2 with TRBJ1-2. This CDR3 has 14 amino acids. Germline V gives CDR1 SGHTA, CDR2 FQGNSA. CDR3 amino acids: CASSLALLNYGYTF.

V and J are TRBV12-3 or TRBV12-4 and TRBJ2-7; TCRdb indicates TRBD1, and absent DNA this call remains unverified. There are 17 residues in the CDR3. CDR3: CATRGGRGIDKSYEQYF.

J is TRBJ1-5 and V is TRBV5-1. The germline V gene encodes CDR1 SGHRS and CDR2 YFSETQ. This CDR3 contains 15 residues. CDR3 protein: CASSLGGNSNQPQHF.

This chain links TRBV5-6 with TRBJ1-5. Germline V gives CDR1 SGHDT, CDR2 YYEEEE. The CDR3 runs 15 residues. The CDR3 here is CASSFRPGSNQPQHF.

The V gene is TRBV12-3 or TRBV12-4, the J gene TRBJ2-3; TCRdb lists TRBD2, though no DNA is available to test this call. The CDR3 has 16 amino acids. The CDR3 loop is CASSPLTSGSRDTQYF.

The chain links TRBV6-2 or TRBV6-3 to TRBJ1-5; with no DNA, the TCRdb D assignment of TRBD1 cannot be verified. CDR3 length: 14 amino acids. Germline values: CDR1 MNHEY, CDR2 SVGEGT. The CDR3 sequence: CATKSGTPPEPQHF.

The chain recombines TRBV6-2 or TRBV6-3 with TRBJ1-5; TCRdb's D gene call, TRBD1, goes unchecked for lack of DNA. Germline values: CDR1 MNHEY, CDR2 SVGEGT. The CDR3 consists of 15 residues. CDR3 amino acids: CASRRTGGSNQPQHF.

V is TRBV12-3 or TRBV12-4 and J is TRBJ1-2; checking the TCRdb D call of TRBD1 is not possible without DNA. This CDR3 has 13 residues. This CDR3 reads CASSLWDRNGYTF.

The chain is built from TRBV7-2 and TRBJ2-7; the D call of TRBD2 rests on TCRdb alone, since no DNA is present to check it. The CDR3 length is 15 residues. CDR1 and CDR2 from the germline V gene are SGHTA and FQGNSA. CDR3 in amino acids: CASSFGSAETYEQYF.

This rearrangement joins TRBV3-1 to TRBJ2-6; TCRdb designates TRBD1, a call that cannot be tested without DNA. The CDR3 has 17 amino acids. The germline gives CDR1 LGHDT, CDR2 YNNKEL (reference sequence). CDR3 loop: CASSQGQAFTGANVLTF.

The chain carries TRBV6-2 or TRBV6-3 and TRBJ1-2; with no DNA, the TCRdb D assignment of TRBD1 cannot be verified. This CDR3 is built from 16 residues. Germline assignment: CDR1 MNHEY and CDR2 SVGEGT. This CDR3 reads CASSAAPWKLYYGYTF.

The J gene is TRBJ2-5, the V gene TRBV15; TCRdb selects TRBD1, and the lack of DNA leaves this call unchecked. The germline V gene encodes CDR1 LNHNV and CDR2 YYDKDF (reference sequence). This CDR3 has 15 residues. CDR3 region: CATSRLKGEGETQYF.

The rearrangement uses TRBV7-2 and TRBJ1-5; the TRBD1 assignment by TCRdb is unverifiable without DNA. Germline lookup yields CDR1 SGHTA and CDR2 FQGNSA. The CDR3 covers 14 residues. CDR3 region: CASSLKGGNQPQHF.

This chain links TRBV27 with TRBJ1-6; TCRdb lists TRBD1, though no DNA is available to test this call. CDR1 is MNHEY and CDR2 is SMNVEV in the germline V gene (reference sequence). The CDR3 has 17 residues. CDR3 sequence: CASTLEGTSSYNSPLHF.

The V and J genes are TRBV7-2 and TRBJ2-6; TCRdb returns TRBD1, unconfirmable since there is no DNA. CDR1 SGHTA and CDR2 FQGNSA come from the germline V gene. The CDR3 is 17 residues long. The CDR3 is CASSWTGASSGANVLTF. The full variable domain, with the rest looked up from reference TRBV7-2 and TRBJ2-6, is GAGVSQSPSNKVTEKGKDVELRCDPISGHTALYWYRQSLGQGLEFLIYFQGNSAPDKSGLPSDRFSAERTGGSVSTLTIQRTQQEDSAVYLCASSWTGASSGANVLTFGAGSRLTVL.

The chain is built from TRBV19 and TRBJ2-6. The CDR3 has 16 residues. Germline V gives CDR1 LNHDA, CDR2 SQIVND (reference sequence). The CDR3 reads CASKALQGSGANVLTF.

V gene TRBV6-5 combines with J gene TRBJ1-2. Germline values: CDR1 MNHEY, CDR2 SVGAGI. The CDR3 is 15 residues long. The CDR3 loop reads CASSSPGRQDYGYTF.

The chain couples TRBV6-1 to TRBJ2-1; TCRdb names TRBD2, which stays unverified in the absence of DNA. Germline CDR1 is MNHNS and CDR2 is SASEGT. This CDR3 has 14 amino acids. The CDR3 loop reads CASRRRGGDNEQFF.

The J gene is TRBJ2-1, the V gene TRBV5-1; absent DNA, TCRdb's TRBD2 call cannot be checked. CDR3 length equals 17 residues. Germline V gene lookup returns CDR1 SGHRS and CDR2 YFSETQ. CDR3 amino acids: CASSLGPSGGPGRGQFF.

The rearrangement uses TRBV20-1 and TRBJ2-5; TCRdb's assignment of TRBD1 cannot be checked, as there is no DNA. The length of the CDR3 is 14 residues. The germline V gene has CDR1 DFQATT and CDR2 SNEGSKA (reference sequence). CDR3 amino acids: CSATDRENQETQYF.

The chain is built from TRBV7-2 and TRBJ1-1; TCRdb gives TRBD1 as the D gene, but with no DNA this cannot be confirmed. CDR1 is SGHTA, CDR2 FQGNSA, per germline. The CDR3 runs to 13 residues. Here the CDR3 reads CASTGIWGAEAFF.

This chain links TRBV20-1 with TRBJ2-7; TCRdb gives TRBD1 as the D gene, but with no DNA this cannot be confirmed. The CDR3 consists of 17 residues. CDR1 is DFQATT, CDR2 SNEGSKA, per germline (reference sequence). CDR3 sequence reads: CSARASGGHLSSYEQYF.

CDR3 region: CATSRDLPGRF. The gene calls are TRBV15 and TRBJ2-7; TCRdb calls TRBD1, which cannot be checked without DNA. CDR1 and CDR2 (germline): LNHNV, YYDKDF (reference sequence). The CDR3 has 11 residues.

The chain couples TRBV20-1 to TRBJ2-1. CDR3 length: 14 residues. Per germline, CDR1 DFQATT and CDR2 SNEGSKA (reference sequence). CDR3 region: CSAQARSTYNEQFF.

The CDR3 sequence is CASSERRGNYGYTF. The chain carries TRBV6-1 and TRBJ1-2. Germline CDR1 MNHNS, CDR2 SASEGT. This CDR3 has 14 amino acids.

The chain joins TRBV7-8 to TRBJ2-7; TCRdb's D gene call, TRBD1, goes unchecked for lack of DNA. From germline, CDR1 is SGHVS and CDR2 FQNEAQ. The CDR3 spans 14 residues. The CDR3 region is CASSLAWGSDEQYF.